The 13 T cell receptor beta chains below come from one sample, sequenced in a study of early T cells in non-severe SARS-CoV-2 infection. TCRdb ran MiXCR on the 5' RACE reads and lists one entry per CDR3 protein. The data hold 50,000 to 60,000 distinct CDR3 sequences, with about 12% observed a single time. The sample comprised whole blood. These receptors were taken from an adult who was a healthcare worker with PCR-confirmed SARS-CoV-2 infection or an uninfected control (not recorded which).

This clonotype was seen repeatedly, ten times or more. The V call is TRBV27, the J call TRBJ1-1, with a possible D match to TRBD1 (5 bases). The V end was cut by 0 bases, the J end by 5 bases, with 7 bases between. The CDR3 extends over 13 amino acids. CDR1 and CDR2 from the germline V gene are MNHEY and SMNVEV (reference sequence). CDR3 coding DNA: TGTGCCAGCAGTTTATCCCCAGGGACTGAAGCTTTCTTT. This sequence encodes CASSLSPGTEAFF.

CDR3 amino acids: CASSPGDEKLFF. The CDR3 bases are TGTGCCAGCAGCCCCGGTGATGAAAAACTGTTTTTT. The chain uses TRBV7-9 and TRBJ1-4; D unclear. Trimming took 5 bases from V and 6 from J, leaving 7 bases between them. The CDR3 extends over 12 amino acids. CDR1 and CDR2 from the germline V gene are SEHNR and FQNEAQ (reference sequence). Looking up the rest from reference TRBV7-9 and TRBJ1-4 gives the full variable domain: DTGVSQNPRHKITKRGQNVTFRCDPISEHNRLYWYRQTLGQGPEFLTYFQNEAQLEKSRLLSDRFSAERPKGSFSTLEIQRTEQGDSAMYLCASSPGDEKLFFGSGTQLSVL.

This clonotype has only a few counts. DNA of the CDR3: TGTGCCATCAGGGCAGGGGGCGGCACAGATACGCAGTATTTT. Translation gives CAIRAGGGTDTQYF. This chain links TRBV10-3 with TRBJ2-3; TRBD1 matches 8 bases. CDR3 size: 14 residues. J lost 1 base, V lost 6 bases, and 3 bases had no gene match. In germline, CDR1 is ENHRY, CDR2 SYGVKD.

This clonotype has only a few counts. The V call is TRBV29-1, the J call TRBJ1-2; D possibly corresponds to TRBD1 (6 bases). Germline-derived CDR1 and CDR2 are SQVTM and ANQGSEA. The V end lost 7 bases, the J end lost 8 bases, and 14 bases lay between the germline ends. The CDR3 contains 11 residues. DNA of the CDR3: TGCAGCGGTACAGGGAGGGGCGGCTACACCTTC. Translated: CSGTGRGGYTF.

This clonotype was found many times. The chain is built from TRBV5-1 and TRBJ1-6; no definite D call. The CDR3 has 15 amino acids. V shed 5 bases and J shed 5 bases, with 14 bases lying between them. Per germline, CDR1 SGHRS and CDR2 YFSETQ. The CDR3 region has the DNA TGCGCCAGCAGGACCTCGCTTACCAATAATTCACCCCTCCACTTT. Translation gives CASRTSLTNNSPLHF.

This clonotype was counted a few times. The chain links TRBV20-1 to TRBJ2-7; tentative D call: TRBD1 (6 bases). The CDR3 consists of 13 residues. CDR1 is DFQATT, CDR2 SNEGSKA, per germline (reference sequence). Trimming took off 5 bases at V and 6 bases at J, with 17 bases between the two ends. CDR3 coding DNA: TGCAGTGCTCACGGGACAAGCCTAGGCGAGCAGTACTTC. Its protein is CSAHGTSLGEQYF.

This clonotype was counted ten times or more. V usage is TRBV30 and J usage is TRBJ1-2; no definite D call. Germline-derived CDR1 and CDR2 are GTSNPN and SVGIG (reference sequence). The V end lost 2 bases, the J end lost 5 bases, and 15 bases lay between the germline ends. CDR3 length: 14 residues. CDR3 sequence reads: CAWSMRARYYGYTF. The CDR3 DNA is TGTGCCTGGAGTATGAGAGCCCGCTATTATGGCTACACCTTC. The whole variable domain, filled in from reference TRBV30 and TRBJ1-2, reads SQTIHQWPATLVQPVGSPLSLECTVEGTSNPNLYWYRQAAGRGLQLLFYSVGIGQISSEVPQNLSASRPQDRQFILSSKKLLLSDSGFYLCAWSMRARYYGYTFGSGTRLTVV.

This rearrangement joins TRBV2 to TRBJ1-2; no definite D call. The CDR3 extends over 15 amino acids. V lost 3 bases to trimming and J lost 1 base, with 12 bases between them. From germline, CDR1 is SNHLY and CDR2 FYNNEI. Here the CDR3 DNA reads TGTGCCAGCAGTGAGGAGGGTGGAGGTAACTATGGCTACACCTTC. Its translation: CASSEEGGGNYGYTF. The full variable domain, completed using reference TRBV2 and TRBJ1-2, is EPEVTQTPSHQVTQMGQEVILRCVPISNHLYFYWYRQILGQKVEFLVSFYNNEISEKSEIFDDQFSVERPDGSNFTLKIRSTKLEDSAMYFCASSEEGGGNYGYTFGSGTRLTVV.

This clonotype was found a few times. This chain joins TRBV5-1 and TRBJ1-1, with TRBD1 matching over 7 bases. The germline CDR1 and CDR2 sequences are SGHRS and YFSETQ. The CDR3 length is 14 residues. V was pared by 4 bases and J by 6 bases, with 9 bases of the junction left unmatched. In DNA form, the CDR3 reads TGCGCCAGCAGCGGTGACAGGGAGGGGGCTGAAGCTTTCTTT. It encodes CASSGDREGAEAFF.

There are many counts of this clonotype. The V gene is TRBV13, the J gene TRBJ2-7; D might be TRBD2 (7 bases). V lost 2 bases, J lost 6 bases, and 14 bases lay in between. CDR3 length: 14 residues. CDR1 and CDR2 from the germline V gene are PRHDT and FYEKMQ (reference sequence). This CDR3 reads CASSLRGGLREQYF. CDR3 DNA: TGTGCCAGCAGCTTAAGGGGGGGACTGCGCGAGCAGTACTTC.

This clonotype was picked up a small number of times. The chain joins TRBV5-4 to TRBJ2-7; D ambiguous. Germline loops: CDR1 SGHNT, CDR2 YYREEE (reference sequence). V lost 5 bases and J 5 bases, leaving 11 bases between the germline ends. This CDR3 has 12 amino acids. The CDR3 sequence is CASSSPVDEQYF. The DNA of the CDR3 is TGTGCCAGCAGTTCCCCAGTGGACGAGCAGTACTTC.

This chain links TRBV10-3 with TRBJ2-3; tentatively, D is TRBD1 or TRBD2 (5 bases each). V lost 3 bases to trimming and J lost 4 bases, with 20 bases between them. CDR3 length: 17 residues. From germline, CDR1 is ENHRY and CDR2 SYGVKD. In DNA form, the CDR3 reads TGTGCCATCAGTGACGATGGCCGTAAGAGGGGCTCAGATACGCAGTATTTT. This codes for CAISDDGRKRGSDTQYF.

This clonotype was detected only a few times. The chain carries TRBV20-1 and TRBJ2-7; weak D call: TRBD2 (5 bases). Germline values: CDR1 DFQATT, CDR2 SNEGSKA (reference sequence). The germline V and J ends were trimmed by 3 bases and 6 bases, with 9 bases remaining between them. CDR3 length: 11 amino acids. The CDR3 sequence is CSASRAGEQYF. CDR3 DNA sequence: TGCAGTGCTAGCCGGGCGGGCGAGCAGTACTTC.